Presented here are 18 T cell receptor beta chains from one specimen sequenced in a study of post-analysis software for immune sequencing data. Study-wide results and caveats: In patients, about 5 TRBV segments were more frequent than in controls, with TRBV5-6, TRBV5-1 and TRBV20-1 among them.

The antigens for these receptors are not known. Prepared libraries of TCR beta cDNA carried unique molecular identifiers. TCRdb used MiXCR to reprocess the PCR reads, holding one entry per CDR3 protein. The sample lists over 150,000 distinct CDR3 sequences, about 29% occurring once. What was sequenced was blood. The source is a girl aged 10-17 years with multiple sclerosis.

As concerns this clonotype: A much larger clonotype is one base distant, so this may be a read error. The chain combines TRBV12-3 or TRBV12-4 with TRBJ2-1; tentatively, D is TRBD1 or TRBD2 (6 bases each). The CDR3 has 14 amino acids. CDR3 residues: CVSSLGGPGNEQFF. For the CDR3, the DNA is TGTGTCAGCAGTTTAGGGGGGCCTGGTAATGAGCAGTTCTTC.

In its sample, this clonotype was seen many times. The chain carries TRBV28 and TRBJ1-2; D unclear. The germline V gene has CDR1 MDHEN and CDR2 SYDVKM. There are 13 residues in the CDR3. The V end was cut by 3 bases, the J end by 5 bases, with 10 bases between. CDR3 nucleotides: TGTGCCAGCAGTTTTGAGGCTGCTTATGGCTACACCTTC. Translation: CASSFEAAYGYTF.

Comment on this clonotype: A much larger clone is a single base away; this may be a read error. J is TRBJ2-3 and V is TRBV24-1, with 9 bases fitting TRBD1. Germline CDR1 reads KGHDR; CDR2 reads SFDVKD. This CDR3 comprises 15 residues. The V and J ends lost 7 bases and 4 bases, in that order; junction bases with no gene match: 8. The chain's CDR3 is CATSTGGAGADTQYF. In DNA, the CDR3 is TGTGCCACCAGCACAGGGGGCGCCGGCGCAGATACGCAGTATTTT.

The table lists this clonotype with many counts. The V and J genes are TRBV20-1 and TRBJ2-1; TRBD2 matches at 10 bases. The V segment lost 6 bases and the J segment 4 bases; nucleotides outside the gene matches: 6. The CDR3 spans 14 residues. The germline CDR1 and CDR2 sequences are DFQATT and SNEGSKA (reference sequence). This chain's CDR3 is CSARGTSAYNEQFF. CDR3 bases: TGCAGTGCGAGGGGGACTAGCGCTTACAATGAGCAGTTCTTC.

The J gene is TRBJ2-5, the V gene TRBV7-8; tentative D call: TRBD2 (5 bases). The end of the DNA aligns better with TRBJ2-7, so the J call may be wrong. Germline loops: CDR1 SGHVS, CDR2 FQNEAQ. The CDR3 totals 12 residues. In nucleotides, the CDR3 is TGTGCCAGCAGCTCCCAGAGGGTCGAGCAGTACTTC. This translates into CASSSQRVEQYF.

Ten or more counts support this clonotype. CDR3 coding DNA: TGTGCCAGCAGCTTATTCGGGAGCTCCTACAATGAGCAGTTCTTC. This encodes CASSLFGSSYNEQFF. The rearrangement joins TRBV7-2 to TRBJ2-1; maybe TRBD2 (6 bases). The V gene lost 2 bases and the J gene lost 0 bases, with 8 bases spanning the gap. From germline, CDR1 is SGHTA and CDR2 FQGNSA. The CDR3 sequence is 15 residues long.

The chain combines TRBV24-1 with TRBJ2-2; D gene unclear. The CDR3 runs to 14 residues. Germline CDR1 is KGHDR and CDR2 is SFDVKD. V dropped 6 bases and J dropped 2 bases, with 9 bases sitting between them. Here the CDR3 DNA reads TGTGCCACCAGTCCGGCCTTCAACACCGGGGAGCTGTTTTTT. This encodes CATSPAFNTGELFF.

The chain combines TRBV3-1 with TRBJ2-1; D not resolved. The CDR3 has 14 amino acids. Germline loops: CDR1 LGHDT, CDR2 YNNKEL (reference sequence). Trimming took off 0 bases at V and 6 bases at J, with 9 bases between the two ends. CDR3 DNA: TGTGCCAGCAGCCAAGAAGGGAATCGCAATGAGCAGTTCTTC. It translates to CASSQEGNRNEQFF.

Remarks on this clonotype: A much larger clone differs from this one at a single base, so this may be a read error. This chain links TRBV20-1 with TRBJ1-2; no firm D call. Germline V gene data show CDR1 as DFQATT and CDR2 as SNEGSKA (reference sequence). This CDR3 is 15 amino acids long. The CDR3 sequence: CGASPLQRASYGYTF. CDR3 DNA sequence: TGCGGTGCTAGTCCTCTGCAGCGGGCGTCCTATGGCTACACCTTC.

The rearrangement links TRBV27 to TRBJ2-2; 11 bases agree with TRBD2. This CDR3 has 16 residues. The V and J ends lost 1 base and 4 bases, in that order; junction bases with no gene match: 2. The V gene's germline CDR1 is MNHEY and CDR2 SMNVEV (reference sequence). CDR3 sequence reads: CASSLFLAGGTGELFF. The CDR3 nucleotides read TGTGCCAGCAGTTTATTTCTAGCGGGGGGCACCGGGGAGCTGTTTTTT.

Regarding this clonotype: The junction shows a germline mismatch at one end, possibly a read error. The chain combines TRBV3-1 with TRBJ1-1; D is perhaps TRBD1 (5 bases). The CDR3 extends over 16 amino acids. Germline V gene sequence: CDR1 LGHDT, CDR2 YNNKEL (reference sequence). The CDR3 coding sequence is TGTGCCAGCAGCCAAGTCGGCAGGGCGGGGAACACTGAAGTTTTCTTT. Translated: CASSQVGRAGNTEVFF.

This chain connects TRBV28 to TRBJ2-1, with 11 bases aligning to TRBD2. This CDR3 region has 16 residues. CDR1 and CDR2 (germline): MDHEN, SYDVKM. The V gene end was trimmed by 5 bases and the J gene end by 5 bases; junction bases not matched to a gene: 8. The DNA of the CDR3 is TGTGCCAGCAGTCCTACTAGGGGACTAGCGGACAATGAGCAGTTCTTC. Amino acid sequence: CASSPTRGLADNEQFF.

A few counts support this clonotype. A read error may produce the germline difference seen at one junction end. The chain uses TRBV5-6 and TRBJ2-1, with 9 bases matching TRBD1. The CDR3 is made up of 15 amino acids. Germline lookup yields CDR1 SGHDT and CDR2 YYEEEE. CDR3: CASSWGTGSCNEQFF. The CDR3 DNA sequence: TGTGCCAGCAGCTGGGGGACAGGGTCCTGCAATGAGCAGTTCTTC. The full variable domain, rest sourced from reference TRBV5-6 and TRBJ2-1, is DAGVTQSPTHLIKTRGQQVTLRCSPKSGHDTVSWYQQALGQGPQFIFQYYEEEERQRGNFPDRFSGHQFPNYSSELNVNALLLGDSALYLCASSWGTGSCNEQFFGPGTRLTVL.

This clonotype has a count of ten or more. V is TRBV20-1 and J is TRBJ2-3, with D perhaps matching TRBD1 or TRBD2 (5 bases each). CDR3 length equals 16 residues. V dropped 1 base and J dropped 3 bases, with 17 bases sitting between them. Germline values: CDR1 DFQATT, CDR2 SNEGSKA (reference sequence). DNA for the CDR3: TGCAGTGCTAGAGTCGGGACCATGACCCGAACAGATACGCAGTATTTT. Protein product: CSARVGTMTRTDTQYF.

As to this clonotype: Mismatch with germline at one junction end may stem from a read error. The V and J genes are TRBV5-1 and TRBJ1-5, with D perhaps TRBD1 (5 bases). The CDR3 has 15 amino acids. Germline lookup yields CDR1 SGHRS and CDR2 YFSETQ. The CDR3 protein is CASSLGGASNQAQHF. DNA for the CDR3: TGCGCCAGCAGCTTGGGTGGGGCCAGCAATCAGGCCCAGCATTTT.

The V call is TRBV18, the J call TRBJ1-2; D gene ambiguous. The germline V gene encodes CDR1 KGHSH and CDR2 LQKENI. This CDR3 contains 13 residues. The germline V and J ends were trimmed by 3 bases and 6 bases, with 11 bases remaining between them. CDR3 loop: CASSPRPLDGYTF. The CDR3 DNA reads as TGTGCCAGCTCACCGAGACCCTTGGATGGCTACACCTTC.

The chain combines TRBV11-2 with TRBJ2-5, with D possibly being TRBD1 or TRBD2 (5 bases each). The CDR3 runs to 15 residues. From germline, CDR1 is SGHAT and CDR2 FQNNGV. The ends were cut back, 5 bases at V and 5 bases at J, with 18 bases in the middle. The CDR3 spells CASSQGPGFEETQYF. The DNA of the CDR3 is TGTGCCAGCAGCCAGGGACCGGGATTCGAGGAGACCCAGTACTTC.

Turning to this clonotype: Compared with germline, one end of the junction differs, possibly owing to a read error. The rearrangement links TRBV20-1 to TRBJ2-3; 8 bases align to TRBD2. Germline lookup yields CDR1 DFQATT and CDR2 SNEGSKA (reference sequence). This CDR3 region has 15 residues. The CDR3 sequence is CSARGRGRSTDTRYF. As DNA, the CDR3 is TGCAGTGCTAGAGGACGCGGGAGGTCCACAGATACGCGGTATTTT.